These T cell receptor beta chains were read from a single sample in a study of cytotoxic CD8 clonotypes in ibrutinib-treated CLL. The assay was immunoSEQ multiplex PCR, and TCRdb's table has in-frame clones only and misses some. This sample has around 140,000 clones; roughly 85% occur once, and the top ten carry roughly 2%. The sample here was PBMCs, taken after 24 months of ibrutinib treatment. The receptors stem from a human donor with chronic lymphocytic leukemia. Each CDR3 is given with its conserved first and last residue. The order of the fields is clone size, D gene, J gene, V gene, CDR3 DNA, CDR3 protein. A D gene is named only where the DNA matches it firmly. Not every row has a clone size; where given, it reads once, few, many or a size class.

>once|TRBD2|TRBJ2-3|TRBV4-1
TGCGCCAGCAGCCATAGTGGGGTAGCGGGGGGGCGAGATACGCAGTATTTT
CASSHSGVAGGRDTQYF
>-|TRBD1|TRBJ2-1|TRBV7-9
TGTGCCAGCAGCGCAGGGGGCTACAATGAGCAGTTCTTC
CASSAGGYNEQFF
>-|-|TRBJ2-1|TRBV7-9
TGTGCCAGCAGCTACAATGAGCAGTTCTTC
CASSYNEQFF
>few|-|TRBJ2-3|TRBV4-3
TGCGCCAGCAGCCAAGCGCGAGGGAGAACAGATACGCAGTATTTT
CASSQARGRTDTQYF
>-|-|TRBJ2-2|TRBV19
TGTGCCAGTAGTATTGAGAACGGGGAGCTGTTTTTT
CASSIENGELFF
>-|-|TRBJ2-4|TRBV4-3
TGCGCCAGCAGCCACGAAACCGGGGGGCGCAGGGGGGGCATTCAGTACTTC
CASSHETGGRRGGIQYF
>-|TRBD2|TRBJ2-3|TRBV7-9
TGTGCCAGCAGCTTAGTAGCGGGAGCCCTCACAGATACGCAGTATTTT
CASSLVAGALTDTQYF
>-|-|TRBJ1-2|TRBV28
TGTGCCAGCACCTCGACCCATGGCTACACCTTC
CASTSTHGYTF
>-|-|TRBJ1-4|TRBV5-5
TGTGCCAGCAGCTGGGGTGGAAGGAGGGGAGGTGAAAAACTGTTTTTT
CASSWGGRRGGEKLFF
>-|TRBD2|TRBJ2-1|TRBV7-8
TGTGCCAGCAGCTTAGAGGCGCTAGCGGGAGTTAATGAGCAGTTCTTC
CASSLEALAGVNEQFF
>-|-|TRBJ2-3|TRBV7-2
TGTGCCAGCAGCTTAGGAACGGGTACGCAGTATTTT
CASSLGTGTQYF
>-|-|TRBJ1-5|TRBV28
TGTGCCAGCAGTCCAATCGGGGGTCGATATAGCAATCAGCCCCAGCATTTT
CASSPIGGRYSNQPQHF
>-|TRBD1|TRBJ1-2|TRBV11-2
TGTGCCAGCAGCTTAGTATGGACAGGGGATGGCTACACCTTC
CASSLVWTGDGYTF
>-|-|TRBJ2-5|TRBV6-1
TGTGCCAGCAGAGATGGCGGGGCTAGTCCCGAGACCCAGTACTTC
CASRDGGASPETQYF
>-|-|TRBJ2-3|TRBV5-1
TGCGCCAGCAGCTTGGGAGGGGCGGGCGATACGCAGTATTTT
CASSLGGAGDTQYF